This is a list of T cell receptor beta chains from one sample in a study of cytomegalovirus exposure and HLA in healthy donors. Produced via immunoSEQ multiplex PCR; TCRdb's table is partial and in-frame only. The sample contains around 250,000 clones, about nine tenths of which appear only once. The sequenced sample consisted of PBMCs. The source of these receptors is a girl aged 2-10 years in good health and CMV-seronegative. CDR3s include the opening cysteine and the closing phenylalanine or tryptophan.

TRBV7-6	TRBJ2-6	CASSPSVRATAGANVLTF
TRBV6-5	TRBJ1-4	CASSRRGGANEKLFF
TRBV6-6	TRBJ2-7	CASSPTSGSGNEQYF
TRBV27	TRBJ1-2	CASSPGQGGFHYGYTF
TRBV28	TRBJ1-5	CASSARDYQPQHF
TRBV19	TRBJ2-2	CASTADRMDGELFF
TRBV29-1	TRBJ1-5	CSVDSGNQPQHF
TRBV5-1	TRBJ1-2	CASSTDRGVDGYTF
TRBV27	TRBJ2-3	CASSPRGLEIDTQYF
TRBV2	.	CAIDRDRGYEQYF
TRBV14	TRBJ1-5	CASSYRGGVNQPQHF
TRBV30	TRBJ1-4	CALTGGEKLFF
TRBV6-1	TRBJ2-1	CASRSASSYNEQFF
TRBV15	TRBJ2-1	CATSRDPLSSDEQFF
TRBV6-5	TRBJ2-1	CASTGAGGNEQFF
TRBV12-5	TRBJ2-1	CASGLDVNEQFF
TRBV27	TRBJ2-5	CASSISGTSGQETQYF
TRBV27	TRBJ2-3	CASSLVAGVVDTQYF
TRBV6-5	TRBJ2-3	CASRTGGLLTDTQYF
TRBV4-1	TRBJ1-6	CASSQEGASGSPLHF
TRBV7-9	TRBJ1-1	CASSLGALGKRDTEAFF
TRBV13	TRBJ2-2	CASSSRGRAGELFF
TRBV6-5	TRBJ2-7	CASSGTDSYEQYF
TRBV5-1	TRBJ2-1	CASSPIVLAGGNEQFF
TRBV10-3	TRBJ2-5	CAIMASGEETQYF
TRBV4-2	TRBJ2-1	CASSQDLGEFSSYNEQFF